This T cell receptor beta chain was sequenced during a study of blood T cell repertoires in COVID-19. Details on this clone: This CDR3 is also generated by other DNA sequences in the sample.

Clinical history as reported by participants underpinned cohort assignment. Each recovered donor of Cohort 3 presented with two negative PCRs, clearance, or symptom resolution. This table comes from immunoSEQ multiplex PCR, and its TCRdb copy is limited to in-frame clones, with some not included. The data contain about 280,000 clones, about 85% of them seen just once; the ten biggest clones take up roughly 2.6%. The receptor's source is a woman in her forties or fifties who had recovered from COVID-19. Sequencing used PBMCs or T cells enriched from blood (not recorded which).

CDR3 DNA sequence: TGTGCCAGCAGCCGGGGACAGGGGGACACCGGGGAGCTGTTTTTT. Translating gives CASSRGQGDTGELFF. V usage is TRBV7-8 and J usage is TRBJ2-2; the match to TRBD1 covers 11 bases. Per germline, CDR1 SGHVS and CDR2 FQNEAQ. The CDR3 runs 15 residues. V lost 5 bases and J lost 3; bases outside the gene matches: 2.